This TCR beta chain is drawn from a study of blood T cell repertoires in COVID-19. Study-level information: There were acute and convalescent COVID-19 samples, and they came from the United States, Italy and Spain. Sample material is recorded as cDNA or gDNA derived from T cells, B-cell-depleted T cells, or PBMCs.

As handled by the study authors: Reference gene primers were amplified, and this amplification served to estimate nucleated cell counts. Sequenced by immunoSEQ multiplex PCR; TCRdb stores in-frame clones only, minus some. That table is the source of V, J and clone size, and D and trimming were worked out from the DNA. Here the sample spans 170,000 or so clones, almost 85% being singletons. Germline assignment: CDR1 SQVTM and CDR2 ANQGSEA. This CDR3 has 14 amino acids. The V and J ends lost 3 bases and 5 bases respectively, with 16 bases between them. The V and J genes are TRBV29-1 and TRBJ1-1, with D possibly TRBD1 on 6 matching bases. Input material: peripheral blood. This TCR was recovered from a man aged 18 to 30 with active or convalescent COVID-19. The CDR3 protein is CSVELRGGKTEAFF. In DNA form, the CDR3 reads TGCAGCGTTGAGTTGAGGGGGGGAAAGACTGAAGCTTTCTTT.